This TCR beta chain comes out of a study of shared clonotypes between healthy human individuals. Findings of the study overall: A reduction in generation probabilities was seen for non-shared clonotypes relative to those shared by all four donors.

TCRdb's copy holds only in-frame clones and misses some; the assay was immunoSEQ multiplex PCR. Of around 2.3 million clones in the sample, 90% to 96% are singletons; the top ten hold approximately 0.13%. In the case of this clone: The antigen remains unidentified.

This sequence originates from a man younger than 30 in good health. Sequencing was performed on naive CD4+ T cells sorted from blood. This sample's subset: CD45RA+ positively selected.

CDR3 DNA: TGTGCCAGCAGTTTAGGTGATAATTCACCCCTCCACTTT. Translating gives CASSLGDNSPLHF. The rearrangement uses TRBV27 and TRBJ1-6; the D is unclear. V was cut by 2 bases and J by 5 bases, with 4 bases left in between. The germline gives CDR1 MNHEY, CDR2 SMNVEV (reference sequence). This CDR3 comprises 13 residues.